This T cell receptor (beta chain) is drawn from a study of breast tumors, draining lymph nodes, adjacent tissues. Study results and caveats: Luminal-like breast cancer showed significantly greater tumor-nontumor repertoire similarity than basal-like breast cancer did. That most tumor T cells come from lymph nodes remained unproven.

Germline V gene sequence: CDR1 MNHNS, CDR2 SASEGT. The CDR3 totals 12 residues. MiXCR was run by TCRdb on the multiplex PCR reads, yielding one entry per CDR3 protein. Found here are about 180,000 distinct CDR3 sequences, roughly 30% of them singletons; the top ten hold approximately 4.3%. Breast cancer patients provided tissue from their axillary draining lymph nodes. A word on this clonotype: No antigen is known for it. This could be a read error, since a much larger clone is one nucleotide away.

The sequenced sample was axillary lymph node tissue. The chain employs TRBV6-1 and TRBJ2-7; 8 bases agree with TRBD1. The clonotype comes from a female donor with breast cancer. Some clones in this sample may be carry-over from other donors' samples. The CDR3 reads CANSEATGGSYF. CDR3 nucleotides: TGTGCCAACAGTGAGGCTACAGGGGGTTCGTACTTC.